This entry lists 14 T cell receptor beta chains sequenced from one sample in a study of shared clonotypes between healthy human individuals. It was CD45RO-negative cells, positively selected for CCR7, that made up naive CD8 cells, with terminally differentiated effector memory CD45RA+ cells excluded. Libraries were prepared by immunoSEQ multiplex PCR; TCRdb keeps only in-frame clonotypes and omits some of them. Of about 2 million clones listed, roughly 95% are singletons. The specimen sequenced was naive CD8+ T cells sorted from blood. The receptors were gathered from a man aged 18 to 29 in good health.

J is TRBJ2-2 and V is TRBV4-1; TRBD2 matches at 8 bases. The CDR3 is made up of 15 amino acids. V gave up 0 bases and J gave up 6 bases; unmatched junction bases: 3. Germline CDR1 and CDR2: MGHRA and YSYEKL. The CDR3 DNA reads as TGCGCCAGCAGCCAAGAGGGACTAGGCGCCGGGGAGCTGTTTTTT. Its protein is CASSQEGLGAGELFF.

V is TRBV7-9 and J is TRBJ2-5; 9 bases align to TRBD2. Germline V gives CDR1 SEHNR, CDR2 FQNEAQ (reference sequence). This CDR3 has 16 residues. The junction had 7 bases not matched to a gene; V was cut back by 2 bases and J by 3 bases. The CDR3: CASSLPLRLAEETQYF. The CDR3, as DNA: TGTGCCAGCAGCTTACCCCTCAGACTAGCGGAAGAGACCCAGTACTTC.

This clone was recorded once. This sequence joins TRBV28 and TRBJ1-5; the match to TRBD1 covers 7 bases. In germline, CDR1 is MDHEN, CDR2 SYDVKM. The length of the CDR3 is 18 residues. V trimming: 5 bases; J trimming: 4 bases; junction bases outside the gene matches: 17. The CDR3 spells CASSIDRVGDIRNQPQHF. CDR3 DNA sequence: TGTGCCAGCAGTATTGACAGGGTTGGGGATATAAGAAATCAGCCCCAGCATTTT.

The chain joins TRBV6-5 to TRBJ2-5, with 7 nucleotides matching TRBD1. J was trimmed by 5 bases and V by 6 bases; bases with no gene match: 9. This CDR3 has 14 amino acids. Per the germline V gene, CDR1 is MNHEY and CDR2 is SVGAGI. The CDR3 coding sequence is TGTGCCAGCAGAATGACAGGGACGGGTGAGACCCAGTACTTC. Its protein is CASRMTGTGETQYF.

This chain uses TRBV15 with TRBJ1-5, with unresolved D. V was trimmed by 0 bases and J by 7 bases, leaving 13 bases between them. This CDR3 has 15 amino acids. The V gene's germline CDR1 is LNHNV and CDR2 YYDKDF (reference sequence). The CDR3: CATSRDHGRGQPQHF. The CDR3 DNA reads TGTGCCACCAGCAGAGATCACGGCCGCGGGCAGCCCCAGCATTTT. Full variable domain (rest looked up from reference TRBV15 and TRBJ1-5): DAMVIQNPRYQVTQFGKPVTLSCSQTLNHNVMYWYQQKSSQAPKLLFHYYDKDFNNEADTPDNFQSRRPNTSFCFLDIRSPGLGDTAMYLCATSRDHGRGQPQHFGDGTRLSIL.

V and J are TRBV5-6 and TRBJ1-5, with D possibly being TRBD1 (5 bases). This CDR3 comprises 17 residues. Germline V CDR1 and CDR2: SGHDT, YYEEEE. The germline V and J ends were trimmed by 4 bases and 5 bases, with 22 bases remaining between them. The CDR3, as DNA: TGTGCCAGCAGCCTTGCACGGGGCGGCTTGGGCGATCAGCCCCAGCATTTT. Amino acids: CASSLARGGLGDQPQHF.

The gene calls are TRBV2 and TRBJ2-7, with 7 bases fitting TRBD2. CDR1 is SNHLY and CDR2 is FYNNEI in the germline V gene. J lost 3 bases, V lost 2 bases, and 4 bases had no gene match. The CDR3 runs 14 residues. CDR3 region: CASSEPRTSYEQYF. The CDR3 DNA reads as TGTGCCAGCAGTGAACCAAGGACTAGCTACGAGCAGTACTTC.

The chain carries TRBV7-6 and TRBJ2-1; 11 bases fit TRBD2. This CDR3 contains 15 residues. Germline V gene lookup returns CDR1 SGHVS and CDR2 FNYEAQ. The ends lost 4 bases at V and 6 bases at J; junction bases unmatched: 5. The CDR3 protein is CASSSGTSGFNEQFF. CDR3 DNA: TGTGCCAGCAGCTCCGGGACTAGCGGCTTCAATGAGCAGTTCTTC.

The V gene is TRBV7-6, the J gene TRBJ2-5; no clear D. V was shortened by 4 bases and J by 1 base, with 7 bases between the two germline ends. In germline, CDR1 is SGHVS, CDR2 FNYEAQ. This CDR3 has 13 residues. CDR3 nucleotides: TGTGCCAGCAGCTACGGTCTCCAAGAGACCCAGTACTTC. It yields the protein CASSYGLQETQYF.

The CDR3: CASSLPTSTDTQYF. CDR3 coding DNA: TGTGCCAGCAGCCTTCCGACTAGCACAGATACGCAGTATTTT. The chain carries TRBV13 and TRBJ2-3; D is ambiguous. The CDR3 spans 14 residues. Germline CDR1 PRHDT, CDR2 FYEKMQ (reference sequence). The germline V and J ends were trimmed by 5 bases and 0 bases, with 9 bases remaining between them. The full variable domain, rest sourced from reference TRBV13 and TRBJ2-3, is AAGVIQSPRHLIKEKRETATLKCYPIPRHDTVYWYQQGPGQDPQFLISFYEKMQSDKGSIPDRFSAQQFSDYHSELNMSSLELGDSALYFCASSLPTSTDTQYFGPGTRLTVL.

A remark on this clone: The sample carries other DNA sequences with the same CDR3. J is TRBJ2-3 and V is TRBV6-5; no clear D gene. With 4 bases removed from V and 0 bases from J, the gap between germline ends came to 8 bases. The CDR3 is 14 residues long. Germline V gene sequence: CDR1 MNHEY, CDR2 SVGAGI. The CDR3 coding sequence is TGTGCCAGCAGTTTTGTATCTAGCACAGATACGCAGTATTTT. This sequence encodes CASSFVSSTDTQYF.

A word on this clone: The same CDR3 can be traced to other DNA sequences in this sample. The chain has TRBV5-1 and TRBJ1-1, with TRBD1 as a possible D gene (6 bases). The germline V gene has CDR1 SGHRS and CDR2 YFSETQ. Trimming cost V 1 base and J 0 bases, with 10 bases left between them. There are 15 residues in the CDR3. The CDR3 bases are TGCGCCAGCAGCTTGAGCCAGGGGATGAACACTGAAGCTTTCTTT. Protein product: CASSLSQGMNTEAFF.

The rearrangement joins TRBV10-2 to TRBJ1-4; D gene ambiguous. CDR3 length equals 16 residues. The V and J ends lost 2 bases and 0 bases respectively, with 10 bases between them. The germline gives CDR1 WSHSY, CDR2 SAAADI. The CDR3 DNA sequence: TGCGCCAGCAGTGAGGGCAGCGAAGCAACTAATGAAAAACTGTTTTTT. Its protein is CASSEGSEATNEKLFF.

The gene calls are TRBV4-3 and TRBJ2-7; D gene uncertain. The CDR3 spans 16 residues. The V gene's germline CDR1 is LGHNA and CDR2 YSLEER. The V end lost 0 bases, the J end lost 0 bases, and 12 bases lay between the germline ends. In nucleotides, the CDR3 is TGCGCCAGCAGCCAAGAGATTGAGATTCCCTCCTACGAGCAGTACTTC. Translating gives CASSQEIEIPSYEQYF.